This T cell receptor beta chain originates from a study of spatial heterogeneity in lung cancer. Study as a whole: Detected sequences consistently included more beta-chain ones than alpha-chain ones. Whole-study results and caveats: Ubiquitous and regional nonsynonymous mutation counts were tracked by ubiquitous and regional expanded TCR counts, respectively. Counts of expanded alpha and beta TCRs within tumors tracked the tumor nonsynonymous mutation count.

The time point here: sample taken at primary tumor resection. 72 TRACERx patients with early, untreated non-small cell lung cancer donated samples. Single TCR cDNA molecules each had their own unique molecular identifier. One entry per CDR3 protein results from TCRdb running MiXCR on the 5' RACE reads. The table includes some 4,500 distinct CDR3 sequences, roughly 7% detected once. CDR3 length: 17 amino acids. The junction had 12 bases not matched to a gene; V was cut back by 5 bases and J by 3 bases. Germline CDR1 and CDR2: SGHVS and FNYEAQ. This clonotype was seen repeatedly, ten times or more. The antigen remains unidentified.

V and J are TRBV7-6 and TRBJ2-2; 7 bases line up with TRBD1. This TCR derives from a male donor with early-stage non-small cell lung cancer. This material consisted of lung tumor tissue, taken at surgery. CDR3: CASSNPREGGYTGELFF. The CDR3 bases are TGTGCCAGCAGCAATCCCCGGGAAGGGGGCTACACCGGGGAGCTGTTTTTT.